The 16 T cell receptor beta chains presented below share a single source sample, sequenced in a study of blood T cell repertoires in COVID-19. Sequencing was performed with immunoSEQ multiplex PCR; in TCRdb, only in-frame clones are kept and a portion is missing. This sample has about 200,000 clones, with 89% found just once. The sequencing input was peripheral blood. The receptor source for this set is a woman in her thirties or forties with acute or convalescent COVID-19.

The rearrangement joins TRBV24-1 to TRBJ2-3; 7 nucleotides agree with TRBD1. This CDR3 is built from 16 residues. V was clipped by 2 bases and J by 6 bases; unmatched bases: 10. Germline assignment: CDR1 KGHDR and CDR2 SFDVKD. CDR3 in DNA: TGTGCCACCAGTGATTCAGGACAGGACAATCGGGATACGCAGTATTTT. It encodes CATSDSGQDNRDTQYF.

The chain has TRBV6-5 and TRBJ2-1; D is perhaps TRBD1 (6 bases). The CDR3 runs to 14 residues. The V and J ends lost 7 bases and 7 bases respectively, with 17 bases between them. Germline CDR1 is MNHEY and CDR2 is SVGAGI. CDR3 DNA: TGTGCCAGCATCAAGGGTGGGGGCGCGAATGAGCAGTTCTTC. Encoded protein: CASIKGGGANEQFF.

The chain carries TRBV20-1 and TRBJ2-3; 7 bases are a match to TRBD2. V was pared by 3 bases and J by 0 bases, with 9 bases of the junction left unmatched. This CDR3 region has 16 residues. Germline V gives CDR1 DFQATT, CDR2 SNEGSKA (reference sequence). The CDR3 region is CSASSRGEPSTDTQYF. In DNA form, the CDR3 reads TGCAGTGCTAGTTCTCGGGGGGAACCTAGCACAGATACGCAGTATTTT.

DNA for the CDR3: TGTGCCAGCAGAGCAAGCAATCAGCCCCAGCATTTT. The encoded protein is CASRASNQPQHF. The chain carries TRBV6-5 and TRBJ1-5; no firm D call. The CDR3 runs 12 residues. The germline V gene encodes CDR1 MNHEY and CDR2 SVGAGI. Trimming removed 6 bases at V and 1 base at J, with 4 bases between.

The chain recombines TRBV5-1 with TRBJ2-5; the match to TRBD2 covers 8 bases. The V segment lost 0 bases and the J segment 5 bases; nucleotides outside the gene matches: 6. CDR1 SGHRS and CDR2 YFSETQ come from the germline V gene. The CDR3 covers 15 residues. The CDR3 nucleotides read TGCGCCAGCAGCTTGGTACGGGGGGGCCGGGAGACCCAGTACTTC. Protein sequence: CASSLVRGGRETQYF.

The chain uses TRBV5-1 and TRBJ1-2; no definite D call. The CDR3 extends over 15 amino acids. Trimming removed 0 bases at V and 8 bases at J, with 17 bases between. In germline, CDR1 is SGHRS, CDR2 YFSETQ. This CDR3 reads CASSLVSESSGGYTF. The CDR3, as DNA: TGCGCCAGCAGCTTGGTGTCAGAGTCTTCCGGGGGCTACACCTTC.

V is TRBV6-5 and J is TRBJ2-5; 9 nucleotides align to TRBD1. Germline CDR1 MNHEY, CDR2 SVGAGI. The J segment lost 8 bases and the V segment lost 6 bases, leaving 13 bases of the junction unmatched. CDR3 length: 15 residues. CDR3 DNA: TGTGCCAGCAGGTCTGACAGGGGGGGGCCTATTACCCAGTACTTC. It is translated as CASRSDRGGPITQYF.

This chain uses TRBV7-2 with TRBJ2-2; D perhaps matches TRBD1 (5 bases). The CDR3 is made up of 14 amino acids. V lost 0 bases, J lost 6 bases, and 8 bases lay in between. Germline values: CDR1 SGHTA, CDR2 FQGNSA. For the CDR3, the DNA is TGTGCCAGCAGCTTAGCGCAGGGTGCCGGGGAGCTGTTTTTT. Translated, it gives CASSLAQGAGELFF.

This chain joins TRBV29-1 and TRBJ1-2; 8 nucleotides match TRBD1. With 5 bases clipped from V and 4 bases from J, the junction kept 6 bases outside the gene matches. The CDR3 is 13 amino acids. Germline V gene sequence: CDR1 SQVTM, CDR2 ANQGSEA. The CDR3 DNA reads as TGCAGCGTTACCACCGGGACAGGCTATGGCTACACCTTC. This codes for CSVTTGTGYGYTF.

A single count supports this clone. The chain joins TRBV5-1 to TRBJ1-2; D possibly corresponds to TRBD1 (5 bases). This CDR3 is 13 amino acids long. The germline V gene encodes CDR1 SGHRS and CDR2 YFSETQ. V was pared by 1 base and J by 8 bases, with 12 bases between. As DNA, the CDR3 is TGCGCCAGCAGCTTGTCCTTGGGGCACGGCTACACCTTC. It yields the protein CASSLSLGHGYTF. Using reference TRBV5-1 and TRBJ1-2 for the parts outside the CDR3, the full variable domain is KAGVTQTPRYLIKTRGQQVTLSCSPISGHRSVSWYQQTPGQGLQFLFEYFSETQRNKGNFPGRFSGRQFSNSRSEMNVSTLELGDSALYLCASSLSLGHGYTFGSGTRLTVV.

The J gene is TRBJ2-7, the V gene TRBV5-4, with TRBD1 identical over 8 bases. The CDR3 contains 13 residues. Germline assignment: CDR1 SGHNT and CDR2 YYREEE (reference sequence). With V trimmed by 3 bases and J by 6 bases, 5 bases remained unmatched. CDR3 bases: TGTGCCAGCAGCTCTACAGGGGGTGGCGAGCAGTACGTC. As protein: CASSSTGGGEQYV.

The genes are TRBV6-5 and TRBJ1-2; possibly TRBD1 for D (5 bases). The germline V gene encodes CDR1 MNHEY and CDR2 SVGAGI. The CDR3 loop spans 14 amino acids. V gave up 6 bases and J gave up 1 base, with 12 bases separating them. The CDR3 DNA reads as TGTGCCAGCAGGCGCGCTGGACATAACTATGGCTACACCTTC. Translated, it gives CASRRAGHNYGYTF.

The V gene is TRBV27, the J gene TRBJ1-6; 10 nucleotides align to TRBD1. The germline V gene has CDR1 MNHEY and CDR2 SMNVEV (reference sequence). The V segment lost 1 base and the J segment 3 bases; nucleotides outside the gene matches: 3. This CDR3 has 17 amino acids. The CDR3 nucleotides read TGTGCCAGCAGTTTATATGGACAGGGGGGCTATAATTCACCCCTCCACTTT. Its protein is CASSLYGQGGYNSPLHF.

The J gene is TRBJ2-6, the V gene TRBV9; TRBD1 aligns across 9 bases. V lost 2 bases to trimming and J lost 1 base; unmatched junction nucleotides: 13. The CDR3 length is 20 residues. Germline V gene lookup returns CDR1 SGDLS and CDR2 YYNGEE. CDR3 loop: CASSVLDTGQGGSGANVLTF. CDR3 nucleotide sequence: TGTGCCAGCAGCGTCTTGGATACGGGACAGGGAGGTTCTGGGGCCAACGTCCTGACTTTC.

The V and J genes are TRBV7-2 and TRBJ1-5; perhaps TRBD1 as D (5 bases). Looked up from germline, CDR1 is SGHTA and CDR2 is FQGNSA. The V gene lost 3 bases and the J gene lost 2 bases, with 11 bases spanning the gap. The CDR3 is 15 residues long. CDR3 coding DNA: TGTGCCAGCAGCTTTTCCCCACAGGGCAATCAGCCCCAGCATTTT. Encoded protein: CASSFSPQGNQPQHF.

The chain joins TRBV30 to TRBJ1-1; TRBD1 matches at 7 bases. Germline values: CDR1 GTSNPN, CDR2 SVGIG (reference sequence). The CDR3 consists of 13 residues. V was pared by 3 bases and J by 3 bases, with 4 bases of the junction left unmatched. CDR3 residues: CAWRGQRDTEAFF. CDR3 DNA sequence: TGTGCCTGGAGGGGACAGCGGGACACTGAAGCTTTCTTT.